Listed here is a single TCR beta chain. Its antigen is currently not known. Base qualities are missing; no much larger clone stands one base away. Patients chosen for sequencing had shown expansion of CD8+CD57+ cells by flow cytometry. Every patient had severe acquired aplastic anemia, diagnosed using the International Study of Aplastic Anemia and Agranulocytosis and Camitta criteria. No therapy had been received by the patients at the time of blood sampling. The study deep-sequenced TCR repertoires of sorted CD4+ and CD8+ blood T cells from severe aplastic anemia patients and healthy subjects. Patients were enrolled in the USA under clinicaltrials.gov protocols 00001620, 01623167, 00001397, 00071045, 00081523 and 00961064. Ficoll-Paque density gradient centrifugation was used to isolate peripheral blood mononuclear cells. CD4+ and CD8+ T cells were sorted by FACS or magnetic beads before DNA extraction.

Profiling of TCR beta VDJ combinations and CDR3 sequences used genomic DNA as the template. An Illumina HiSeq 2000 was used for TCR repertoire sequencing. From the authors' description of their analysis: Repertoire assessment relied on Simpson's diversity index, CDR3 size and DJ length profiles, and TRBV/TRBJ rearrangement plots. Whichever DNA sequence was most abundant in the deep sequencing data was defined as the immunodominant clone. CDR3 amino acid sequences were screened for sharing across subjects and were compared with published repertoires and the VDJdb database. The public reads were run again by TCRdb, first through fastp at Q25 and then through MiXCR, and only productive beta chains were kept. Under each unique CDR3 protein, matching rows form one entry showing the most common genes and DNA. Here the V and J calls rest on TCRdb's processing, not on the authors' analysis. The sample table holds approximately 170,000 distinct CDR3 sequences, of which 40% to 55% were seen once. The ten largest clones represent 2.5% to 4% of the sample.

This sample is drawn from a study of CD8+CD57+ T cells in acquired aplastic anemia (dated by TCRdb to between 2018 and 2020). Background for the entire study: DNA extracted from sorted CD4+ and CD8+ cells had a mean of approximately 3 ug, with a range of roughly 0.17 to 27.4 ug. CD8+CD57+ expansion was defined as frequency above the mean frequency observed in healthy subjects. On the study overall, not on this receptor specifically: Although 25 to 30 CD8+ CDR3 sequences were shared by patients and controls, these sequences appeared highly expressed in patients and within the immunodominant clones of patients. CD8+ Simpson's diversity did not differ significantly between patients and healthy controls (P=0.060).

The receptor was derived from a human donor with aplastic anemia. Sequencing used sorted CD4+, CD8+, or CD8+CD57+ T cells (not recorded which) from PBMCs.

The DNA sequence reads TGTGCCATCAAAGGTTCTGGAAACACCATATATTTT. The encoded protein is CAIKGSGNTIYF. The chain couples TRBV10-3 to TRBJ1-3, with the D gene too uncertain to name. CDR1 is given as ENHRY and CDR2 as SYGVKD, both from the germline V gene. V drops 7 bases and J drops 1 base, leaving 5 bases in between. The CDR3 has 12 amino acids, counting the end cysteine and phenylalanine. Only CDR3 DNA remains: 36 bases, in frame from the first base.